Below, 29 T cell receptor beta chains from the same sample are listed, as sequenced in a study of T cells in Graves' hyperthyroidism and ophthalmopathy. Amplified TCR beta CDR3 regions derived from RNA transcripts. When the TCR CDR3 underwent first-round RT-PCR, the HTBI primer set was used. TCRdb fed the multiplex PCR reads into MiXCR, producing one record per CDR3 protein. The sample includes over 450,000 distinct CDR3 sequences, approximately 17% of them seen just once. Material for sequencing was blood. These receptor sequences come from a woman aged 18-29 years with Graves' ophthalmopathy.

This clonotype was recorded many times. V is TRBV3-1 and J is TRBJ1-2; 10 bases match TRBD1. Germline-derived CDR1 and CDR2 are LGHDT and YNNKEL (reference sequence). The CDR3 has 17 residues. Trimming at V came to 5 bases and at J to 5 bases, leaving 14 bases not matched to a gene. The CDR3 nucleotides are TGTGCCAGCAGCAACCGGGACAGGGGTCCGCTCGCGTATGGCTACACCTTC. Its protein product is CASSNRDRGPLAYGYTF. Variable domain in full (rest from reference TRBV3-1 and TRBJ1-2): DTAVSQTPKYLVTQMGNDKSIKCEQNLGHDTMYWYKQDSKKFLKIMFSYNNKELIINETVPNRFSPKSPDKAHLNLHINSLELGDSAVYFCASSNRDRGPLAYGYTFGSGTRLTVV.

As to this clonotype: One base away lies a much larger clone, so this may be a sequencing read error. The CDR3 protein is CASSQGRAGEGEQYF. CDR3 nucleotides: TGTGCCAGCAGCCAGGGACGAGCGGGAGAGGGCGAGCAGTACTTC. The chain couples TRBV3-1 to TRBJ2-7, with TRBD2 matching over 8 bases. The V segment lost 3 bases and the J segment 6 bases; nucleotides outside the gene matches: 10. Per germline, CDR1 LGHDT and CDR2 YNNKEL (reference sequence). This CDR3 comprises 15 residues.

A remark on this clonotype: One base away lies a much larger clone, so this may be a sequencing read error. J is TRBJ1-2 and V is TRBV5-1; no clear D. The CDR3 contains 12 residues. Trimming removed 4 bases from V and 2 bases from J, with 6 bases in between. Germline V gene data show CDR1 as SGHRS and CDR2 as YFSETQ. This chain's CDR3 is CASSGNNYGYTF. The CDR3 DNA is TGCGCCAGCAGCGGGAACAACTATGGCTACACCTTC.

The chain is built from TRBV6-1 and TRBJ1-1; no clear D. CDR3 size: 14 residues. Per the germline V gene, CDR1 is MNHNS and CDR2 is SASEGT. V lost 3 bases and J lost 0, with 8 bases in between. CDR3 amino acids: CASSDHFMNTEAFF. The CDR3 DNA follows: TGTGCCAGCAGTGATCATTTCATGAACACTGAAGCTTTCTTT.

The gene calls are TRBV7-9 and TRBJ2-7, with D tentatively TRBD1 or TRBD2 (5 bases each). The CDR3 loop spans 14 amino acids. CDR1 and CDR2 (germline): SEHNR, FQNEAQ (reference sequence). Trimming left V 4 bases short and J 6 bases short, with 16 bases between. DNA of the CDR3: TGTGCCAGCAGCTCTCCGGGACCCTTTGCCGAGCAGTACTTC. It codes for CASSSPGPFAEQYF.

J is TRBJ1-5 and V is TRBV20-1; 8 positions agree with TRBD1. The length of the CDR3 is 14 residues. In germline, CDR1 is DFQATT, CDR2 SNEGSKA (reference sequence). With 3 bases clipped from V and 5 bases from J, the junction kept 6 bases outside the gene matches. The CDR3 sequence is CSARVRGLYQPQHF. The CDR3 DNA reads TGCAGTGCTAGGGTCAGGGGGCTCTATCAGCCCCAGCATTTT.

The chain has TRBV5-5 and TRBJ2-2; D is possibly TRBD2 (6 bases). The V gene's germline CDR1 is SGHKS and CDR2 YYEKEE (reference sequence). V was cut by 4 bases and J by 0 bases, with 13 bases left in between. The CDR3 runs 16 residues. CDR3 bases: TGTGCCAGCAGCACAACTAGCCACCCGAACACCGGGGAGCTGTTTTTT. It is translated as CASSTTSHPNTGELFF.

This clonotype was detected only a few times. This sequence joins TRBV6-1 and TRBJ2-3; 8 bases are shared with TRBD2. The CDR3 loop spans 17 amino acids. The germline CDR1 and CDR2 sequences are MNHNS and SASEGT. V shed 8 bases, J shed 0 bases, and the junction held 13 bases outside the gene matches. CDR3 nucleotide sequence: TGTGCCAGCCGACTAGCGAGGGCCTCCCTCAGCACAGATACGCAGTATTTT. The encoded protein is CASRLARASLSTDTQYF.

This clonotype was observed at least ten times. The V gene is TRBV4-1, the J gene TRBJ2-7, with a possible D match to TRBD2 (5 bases). This CDR3 has 14 residues. Germline assignment: CDR1 MGHRA and CDR2 YSYEKL. Trimming removed 4 bases from V and 5 bases from J, with 15 bases in between. The CDR3 protein is CASSPLSGEDEQYF. The CDR3 DNA reads as TGCGCCAGCAGCCCCTTAAGCGGCGAGGACGAGCAGTACTTC.

There are many counts of this clonotype. CDR3: CSAREIRGNEQYF. The CDR3, as DNA: TGCAGTGCTAGAGAAATCAGGGGGAACGAGCAGTACTTC. This sequence joins TRBV20-1 and TRBJ2-7; TRBD1 aligns across 7 bases. Germline CDR1 DFQATT, CDR2 SNEGSKA (reference sequence). The CDR3 length is 13 residues. Losses at the gene ends were 0 bases for V and 5 bases for J; bases not matched to a gene: 4.

The genes are TRBV13 and TRBJ2-1; maybe TRBD2 (6 bases). Per germline, CDR1 PRHDT and CDR2 FYEKMQ (reference sequence). The CDR3 spans 15 residues. V was trimmed by 5 bases and J by 6 bases, leaving 17 bases between them. The CDR3 region is CASSPIGGSPNEQFF. The CDR3 DNA sequence: TGTGCCAGCAGCCCTATCGGGGGTAGCCCCAATGAGCAGTTCTTC.

This clonotype was counted many times. V is TRBV28 and J is TRBJ1-1; 7 nucleotides agree with TRBD1. J lost 14 bases, V lost 1 base, and 7 bases had no gene match. The V gene's germline CDR1 is MDHEN and CDR2 SYDVKM. This CDR3 is built from 12 residues. This chain's CDR3 is CASSLSGQKIFF. CDR3 DNA sequence: TGTGCCAGCAGTTTATCGGGACAGAAGATCTTCTTT.

This clonotype was seen at least ten times. The rearrangement links TRBV27 to TRBJ2-1; TRBD1 matches 7 bases. The length of the CDR3 is 15 residues. The V gene's germline CDR1 is MNHEY and CDR2 SMNVEV (reference sequence). J was trimmed by 4 bases and V by 2 bases; bases with no gene match: 5. Written as DNA, the CDR3 is TGTGCCAGCAGTTTACAGGACAGGCAATACAATGAGCAGTTCTTC. Translated, it gives CASSLQDRQYNEQFF.

The V and J genes are TRBV27 and TRBJ1-5; D gene uncertain. Germline V gene data show CDR1 as MNHEY and CDR2 as SMNVEV (reference sequence). Trimming cost V 3 bases and J 6 bases, with 12 bases left between them. The CDR3 is made up of 14 amino acids. The CDR3 loop reads CASSLGGKSQPQHF. Written as DNA, the CDR3 is TGTGCCAGCAGTTTGGGAGGGAAGAGTCAGCCCCAGCATTTT.

This chain uses TRBV13 with TRBJ2-1; no clear D gene. Looked up from germline, CDR1 is PRHDT and CDR2 is FYEKMQ (reference sequence). V was trimmed by 2 bases and J by 8 bases, leaving 19 bases between them. This CDR3 spans 16 amino acids. In DNA, the CDR3 is TGTGCCAGCAGCTTACTAACGGTAAATCAGGTCCATGAGCAGTTCTTC. This sequence encodes CASSLLTVNQVHEQFF.

The table lists this clonotype with a few counts. The rearrangement joins TRBV28 to TRBJ1-2; D may be TRBD1 (5 bases). The germline V gene encodes CDR1 MDHEN and CDR2 SYDVKM. V shed 8 bases and J shed 0 bases, with 10 bases lying between them. The CDR3 is 13 residues long. The CDR3: CASGGRPNYGYTF. Written as DNA, the CDR3 is TGTGCCAGCGGGGGAAGGCCTAACTATGGCTACACCTTC.

This clonotype was seen a handful of times. The rearrangement joins TRBV29-1 to TRBJ1-1; 8 nucleotides line up with TRBD1. The junction had 10 bases not matched to a gene; V was cut back by 1 base and J by 3 bases. Germline V gene data show CDR1 as SQVTM and CDR2 as ANQGSEA. The CDR3 totals 16 residues. CDR3 sequence reads: CSVEGQGARSYTEAFF. As DNA, the CDR3 is TGCAGCGTTGAAGGTCAGGGGGCGAGGAGCTACACTGAAGCTTTCTTT.

This clonotype was recorded many times. The chain has TRBV11-2 and TRBJ1-4; no clear D. The CDR3 is 13 amino acids. The V and J ends lost 5 bases and 7 bases respectively, with 11 bases between them. Looked up from germline, CDR1 is SGHAT and CDR2 is FQNNGV. CDR3 in amino acids: CASSDVRSEKLFF. Here the CDR3 DNA reads TGTGCCAGCAGCGACGTGCGAAGTGAAAAACTGTTTTTT.

The rearrangement uses TRBV7-2 and TRBJ1-2; D remains unclear. The CDR3 has 14 amino acids. Germline lookup yields CDR1 SGHTA and CDR2 FQGNSA. Trimming left V 0 bases short and J 8 bases short, with 13 bases between. The DNA for the CDR3 is TGTGCCAGCAGCTTAGCCTCGGTGGACGGAGGCTACACCTTC. Its translation: CASSLASVDGGYTF.

This clonotype has a count of ten or more. The gene calls are TRBV9 and TRBJ1-2; 10 bases map to TRBD1. The CDR3 spans 14 residues. Germline lookup yields CDR1 SGDLS and CDR2 YYNGEE. With V trimmed by 4 bases and J by 7 bases, 7 bases remained unmatched. The DNA for the CDR3 is TGTGCCAGCAGCTACGACAGGGGGCTTTTTGGCTACACCTTC. It is translated as CASSYDRGLFGYTF. Full variable domain (rest looked up from reference TRBV9 and TRBJ1-2): DSGVTQTPKHLITATGQRVTLRCSPRSGDLSVYWYQQSLDQGLQFLIQYYNGEERAKGNILERFSAQQFPDLHSELNLSSLELGDSALYFCASSYDRGLFGYTFGSGTRLTVV.

This clonotype came up many times. The chain links TRBV20-1 to TRBJ1-1; D uncertain. This CDR3 has 14 amino acids. Germline V gene sequence: CDR1 DFQATT, CDR2 SNEGSKA (reference sequence). V lost 4 bases to trimming and J lost 0 bases, with 12 bases between them. The CDR3, as DNA: TGCAGTGCTACCAACCTGAGAGTGAACACTGAAGCTTTCTTT. Translation gives CSATNLRVNTEAFF.

The J gene is TRBJ1-2, the V gene TRBV12-3 or TRBV12-4, with 10 bases identical to TRBD1. This CDR3 region has 14 residues. The junction had 4 bases not matched to a gene; V was cut back by 6 bases and J by 3 bases. Here the CDR3 reads CASSRGTGDYGYTF. DNA for the CDR3: TGTGCCAGCAGCCGTGGGACAGGGGACTATGGCTACACCTTC.

This clonotype was picked up many times. V is TRBV27 and J is TRBJ2-5; D possibly corresponds to TRBD1 (6 bases). This CDR3 region has 14 residues. Germline V gives CDR1 MNHEY, CDR2 SMNVEV (reference sequence). The V and J ends lost 6 bases and 4 bases respectively, with 15 bases between them. The CDR3 sequence is CASSRAHRVETQYF. DNA for the CDR3: TGTGCCAGCAGCCGGGCCCACAGGGTAGAGACCCAGTACTTC.

At least ten counts were recorded for this clonotype. V usage is TRBV27 and J usage is TRBJ1-6, with 8 bases matching TRBD1. V was pared by 3 bases and J by 7 bases, with 2 bases of the junction left unmatched. The germline V gene has CDR1 MNHEY and CDR2 SMNVEV (reference sequence). The length of the CDR3 is 14 residues. In DNA form, the CDR3 reads TGTGCCAGCAGTTTTGGGACAGGAAATTCACCCCTCCACTTT. This translates into CASSFGTGNSPLHF.

The sample holds many counts of this clonotype. The chain uses TRBV7-9 and TRBJ2-7, with a tentative D call TRBD2 (5 bases). Between the trimmed V and J ends, which lost 2 bases and 2 bases, there was a span of 13 bases. The CDR3 has 15 residues. Germline CDR1 reads SEHNR; CDR2 reads FQNEAQ (reference sequence). Here the CDR3 DNA reads TGTGCCAGCAGCTTATCCGGACTTTCTACCTACGAGCAGTACTTC. Translating gives CASSLSGLSTYEQYF.

The V gene is TRBV20-1, the J gene TRBJ2-7; no clear D gene. Germline CDR1 and CDR2: DFQATT and SNEGSKA (reference sequence). The CDR3 runs 11 residues. V gave up 0 bases and J gave up 4 bases, with 4 bases separating them. The CDR3 sequence is CSAREQYEQYF. The CDR3 coding sequence is TGCAGTGCTAGAGAGCAATACGAGCAGTACTTC.

A note on this clonotype: A single base separates this from a much larger clone, so it may be a read error. The J gene is TRBJ1-2, the V gene TRBV28, with a tentative D call TRBD1 (5 bases). Germline V gene sequence: CDR1 MDHEN, CDR2 SYDVKM. CDR3 size: 15 residues. The CDR3 is CASSLWGGVLYGYAF. The CDR3 DNA is TGTGCCAGCAGTTTATGGGGGGGGGTCCTCTATGGCTACGCCTTC.

The table lists this clonotype with many counts. The J gene is TRBJ1-5, the V gene TRBV6-1, with 10 bases that match TRBD1. The germline V gene encodes CDR1 MNHNS and CDR2 SASEGT. Trimming at V came to 4 bases and at J to 9 bases, leaving 12 bases not matched to a gene. This CDR3 is 16 amino acids long. The CDR3 loop is CASSAGRTGGTGPQHF. Here the CDR3 DNA reads TGTGCCAGCAGTGCCGGTCGGACAGGGGGTACCGGGCCCCAGCATTTT.

The V gene is TRBV6-4, the J gene TRBJ2-7; perhaps TRBD1 as D (7 bases). The V end was cut by 0 bases, the J end by 6 bases, with 18 bases between. Germline loops: CDR1 MRHNA, CDR2 SNTAGT. The CDR3 extends over 16 amino acids. CDR3 bases: TGTGCCAGCAGTGACTCACCGACAGGGAGGTTTGGCGAGCAGTACTTC. It yields the protein CASSDSPTGRFGEQYF.